This T cell receptor (beta chain) is drawn from a study of blood T cell repertoires in COVID-19. TCRdb's copy holds only in-frame clones and misses some; the assay was immunoSEQ multiplex PCR. The sample records roughly 100,000 clones, over 70% being singletons. The V gene's germline CDR1 is KGHSH and CDR2 LQKENI. V was clipped by 9 bases and J by 2 bases, with 10 bases between them. The CDR3 loop spans 12 amino acids. The chain joins TRBV18 to TRBJ2-5; perhaps TRBD1 as D (6 bases). This clonotype was obtained from a human donor in a cohort sampled during active or convalescent COVID-19. The sequencing input was peripheral blood. CDR3 coding DNA: TGTGCCAGTCGAAGGGGGCAAGAGACCCAGTACTTC. Encoded protein: CASRRGQETQYF.